The source of this T cell receptor (beta chain) is a study of T cell responses to AZD1222 COVID-19 vaccine. Study details: Pooled together were second doses at about 4 or about 12 weeks. Study results and caveats: Receipt of two AZD1222 doses was followed by a rise in Spike-specific TCR breadth and depth. There were repertoire samples only from the period after the peak T cell response. Baseline seropositivity characterized only six or seven AZD1222 recipients.

Comment on this clone: Its specificity is unknown.

After removal of 4 bases from V and 1 base from J, the junction contained 8 bases not matched to a gene. The CDR3 loop spans 16 amino acids. Germline CDR1 is SNHLY and CDR2 is FYNNEI. Repertoires were generated with immunoSEQ multiplex PCR, while TCRdb's copy carries only in-frame clones and drops some. Seen here are about 140,000 clones, more than 80% observed once, and the top ten hold 2.5% to 3.5%. This clonotype was obtained from an adult in good health. The sequences come from peripheral blood, collected on day 0 of AZD1222 vaccination. The genes are TRBV2 and TRBJ1-1, with 8 bases fitting TRBD1. The CDR3 DNA sequence: TGTGCCAGCAGTGTCGGACAGGGTCGGGGGAACACTGAAGCTTTCTTT. It translates to CASSVGQGRGNTEAFF. Combining the CDR3 with reference TRBV2 and TRBJ1-1 gives the whole variable domain EPEVTQTPSHQVTQMGQEVILRCVPISNHLYFYWYRQILGQKVEFLVSFYNNEISEKSEIFDDQFSVERPDGSNFTLKIRSTKLEDSAMYFCASSVGQGRGNTEAFFGQGTRLTVV.